The present T cell receptor (beta chain) was sequenced within a study of blood T cell repertoires in COVID-19. In the study overall: From the United States, Italy and Spain came samples of acute and convalescent COVID-19. The analysed material was cDNA or gDNA that came from T cells, B-cell-depleted T cells, or PBMCs.

This CDR3 has 17 amino acids. The germline CDR1 and CDR2 sequences are SGDLS and YYNGEE. The ends were cut back, 0 bases at V and 2 bases at J, with 16 bases in the middle. As handled by the study authors: For nucleated cells, counts were estimated from reference gene primer amplification. Sequenced by immunoSEQ multiplex PCR; TCRdb stores in-frame clones only, minus some. The V and J calls and clone size were taken over from that table, and D and trimming were inferred from the DNA. This repertoire shows about 29,000 clones, roughly 90% found once; its top ten account for about 24%. The clonotype originates from a human donor with active COVID-19. The donor label of this sample is uncertain. Sequenced: peripheral blood. The gene calls are TRBV9 and TRBJ2-3, with D possibly being TRBD2 (5 bases). The CDR3 DNA follows: TGTGCCAGCAGCGTAGAAAGTGGGAGCGGCCACACAGATACGCAGTATTTT. It encodes CASSVESGSGHTDTQYF. Together with reference TRBV9 and TRBJ2-3, the CDR3 gives the full variable domain: DSGVTQTPKHLITATGQRVTLRCSPRSGDLSVYWYQQSLDQGLQFLIQYYNGEERAKGNILERFSAQQFPDLHSELNLSSLELGDSALYFCASSVESGSGHTDTQYFGPGTRLTVL.